This passage covers 5 T cell receptor beta chains from one sample sequenced in a study of cytomegalovirus exposure and HLA in healthy donors. PCR primers comprised 60 Vbeta and 13 Jbeta primers. This table comes from immunoSEQ multiplex PCR, and its TCRdb copy is limited to in-frame clones, with some not included. The sample holds 100,000 to 150,000 clones, around 84% seen once. Sequencing was performed on PBMCs. Source of these receptors: a man aged 45 to 65 in good health and CMV-seronegative.

The chain recombines TRBV5-6 with TRBJ2-3, with TRBD2 matching 10 bases. Germline loops: CDR1 SGHDT, CDR2 YYEEEE. The V gene end was trimmed by 0 bases and the J gene end by 5 bases; junction bases not matched to a gene: 9. This CDR3 comprises 17 residues. CDR3 region: CASSLASAGGLRDTQYF. DNA of the CDR3: TGTGCCAGCAGCTTGGCGTCAGCGGGGGGGCTAAGAGATACGCAGTATTTT.

The V and J genes are TRBV18 and TRBJ2-2, with TRBD1 matching over 12 bases. Germline CDR1 KGHSH, CDR2 LQKENI. The V and J ends lost 4 bases and 4 bases, in that order; junction bases with no gene match: 7. There are 17 residues in the CDR3. The CDR3 sequence: CASSHSGTGGTTGELFF. The DNA for the CDR3 is TGTGCCAGCTCACACTCCGGGACAGGGGGCACCACCGGGGAGCTGTTTTTT.

This sequence joins TRBV2 and TRBJ1-2; no clear D gene. Trimming removed 4 bases at V and 2 bases at J, with 11 bases between. There are 14 residues in the CDR3. Germline V gene data show CDR1 as SNHLY and CDR2 as FYNNEI. The CDR3 loop is CASSVSSGNYGYTF. The CDR3 DNA sequence: TGTGCCAGCAGTGTAAGCTCGGGAAACTATGGCTACACCTTC.

The V and J genes are TRBV7-9 and TRBJ1-1; no reliable D call. The CDR3 spans 13 residues. Germline values: CDR1 SEHNR, CDR2 FQNEAQ (reference sequence). The V and J ends lost 3 bases and 5 bases respectively, with 10 bases between them. The CDR3 protein is CASSFAGITEAFF. In nucleotides, the CDR3 is TGTGCCAGCAGCTTTGCAGGAATTACTGAAGCTTTCTTT.

V usage is TRBV15 and J usage is TRBJ2-5; 10 bases map to TRBD1. V dropped 3 bases and J dropped 2; count of bases not matched to a gene: 6. The CDR3 has 16 amino acids. The V gene's germline CDR1 is LNHNV and CDR2 YYDKDF (reference sequence). The CDR3 nucleotides are TGTGCCACCAGCAGGAACCGGGACAGGGGACAAGAGACCCAGTACTTC. Translating it yields CATSRNRDRGQETQYF. Full variable domain (outside the CDR3, taken from reference TRBV15 and TRBJ2-5): DAMVIQNPRYQVTQFGKPVTLSCSQTLNHNVMYWYQQKSSQAPKLLFHYYDKDFNNEADTPDNFQSRRPNTSFCFLDIRSPGLGDTAMYLCATSRNRDRGQETQYFGPGTRLLVL.